The clone carrying this T cell receptor (beta chain) was recorded a few times. Relative to the germline gene, one junction end is altered; a read error may explain this. This sample is drawn from a study of identical twins. TCRdb re-called the 5' RACE reads through MiXCR, storing one row per CDR3 protein. The table records 1.5 million to 2 million distinct CDR3 sequences, about 30% of them present only once. The germline V gene has CDR1 KGHDR and CDR2 SFDVKD. The CDR3 is 12 amino acids. The chain joins TRBV24-1 to TRBJ2-4; D is possibly TRBD1 (6 bases). Sequenced input: cord blood. This TCR was sampled from a newborn girl in good health. DNA for the CDR3: TGTGCCCCCAGGGGAGCCAAAAACATTCAGTACTTC. This translates into CAPRGAKNIQYF.